What follows are 15 T cell receptor beta chains derived from one specimen sequenced in a study of blood T cell repertoires in COVID-19. Clones were read by immunoSEQ multiplex PCR, and TCRdb kept only the in-frame ones, dropping some. The sample has 90,000 or so clones, around 75% seen once. Sequenced: peripheral blood. The receptors shown here come from a human donor in a cohort sampled during active COVID-19.

The table lists this clone with a count of one. The V gene is TRBV24-1, the J gene TRBJ1-1, with D perhaps matching TRBD1 (6 bases). With 3 bases removed from V and 2 bases from J, the gap between germline ends came to 9 bases. The germline V gene encodes CDR1 KGHDR and CDR2 SFDVKD. There are 14 residues in the CDR3. DNA for the CDR3: TGTGCCACCAGTGATGGACAGATTAACACTGAAGCTTTCTTT. Translated, it gives CATSDGQINTEAFF.

This clone was seen once. The chain is built from TRBV10-2 and TRBJ2-5; D is ambiguous. Germline values: CDR1 WSHSY, CDR2 SAAADI. The CDR3 contains 13 residues. The V end was cut by 7 bases, the J end by 5 bases, with 14 bases between. CDR3 sequence: CASTYLPGETQYF. CDR3 DNA sequence: TGCGCCAGCACCTACCTGCCCGGGGAGACCCAGTACTTC.

This clone has just a few counts. The rearrangement links TRBV10-3 to TRBJ2-7; maybe TRBD1 (5 bases). Trimming pared 7 bases from V and 5 bases from J, leaving 12 bases between. This CDR3 spans 12 amino acids. CDR1 is ENHRY, CDR2 SYGVKD, per germline. As DNA, the CDR3 is TGTGCCATCACAGGGAATCGGGACGAGCAGTACTTC. It encodes CAITGNRDEQYF.

A single count supports this clone. V gene TRBV9 combines with J gene TRBJ2-3, with 10 bases that match TRBD2. Germline loops: CDR1 SGDLS, CDR2 YYNGEE. The CDR3 spans 19 residues. Trimming took 3 bases from V and 3 from J; bases not matched to a gene: 16. The CDR3 DNA reads TGTGCCAGCAGCGGGCCCCGAGGGTATGCTAGCGGGAGAACAGATACGCAGTATTTT. It translates to CASSGPRGYASGRTDTQYF.

The V and J genes are TRBV19 and TRBJ2-5, with a tentative D call TRBD2 (5 bases). V was clipped by 3 bases and J by 2 bases, with 16 bases between them. CDR3 length: 16 residues. Germline values: CDR1 LNHDA, CDR2 SQIVND (reference sequence). The CDR3, as DNA: TGTGCCAGTAGTATGGGCGCGAGGACGGGGCAAGAGACCCAGTACTTC. It encodes CASSMGARTGQETQYF.

The V and J genes are TRBV29-1 and TRBJ1-4; a weak D match, TRBD1 (6 bases). The CDR3 is made up of 13 amino acids. V was trimmed by 6 bases and J by 10 bases, leaving 18 bases between them. CDR1 is SQVTM, CDR2 ANQGSEA, per germline. This chain's CDR3 is CSVMGGRGGKLFF. The CDR3 DNA sequence: TGCAGCGTCATGGGGGGGCGAGGCGGAAAACTGTTTTTT. Full variable domain (outside the CDR3, taken from reference TRBV29-1 and TRBJ1-4): SAVISQKPSRDICQRGTSLTIQCQVDSQVTMMFWYRQQPGQSLTLIATANQGSEATYESGFVIDKFPISRPNLTFSTLTVSNMSPEDSSIYLCSVMGGRGGKLFFGSGTQLSVL.

The rearrangement uses TRBV15 and TRBJ2-3; TRBD2 matches at 7 bases. The CDR3 has 14 residues. Trimming at V came to 3 bases and at J to 14 bases, leaving 14 bases not matched to a gene. Germline assignment: CDR1 LNHNV and CDR2 YYDKDF (reference sequence). CDR3 region: CATSRGVRGSPLYF. The CDR3 nucleotides are TGTGCCACCAGCAGGGGGGTACGCGGGAGTCCTTTGTATTTT.

V gene TRBV28 combines with J gene TRBJ2-7; D may be TRBD2 (5 bases). The germline V and J ends were trimmed by 3 bases and 7 bases, with 34 bases remaining between them. The CDR3 has 20 residues. Per the germline V gene, CDR1 is MDHEN and CDR2 is SYDVKM. Here the CDR3 reads CASSFPYRRQVGLGEWEQYF. CDR3 nucleotide sequence: TGTGCCAGCAGTTTTCCCTACCGGAGGCAGGTGGGTCTAGGCGAATGGGAGCAGTACTTC.

The chain has TRBV24-1 and TRBJ1-1; no firm D call. From germline, CDR1 is KGHDR and CDR2 SFDVKD. V was cut by 9 bases and J by 0 bases, with 4 bases left in between. The CDR3 spans 11 residues. CDR3 nucleotide sequence: TGTGCCACCCTATTGAACACTGAAGCTTTCTTT. Protein product: CATLLNTEAFF.

This sequence joins TRBV5-4 and TRBJ2-1; 9 bases align to TRBD2. This CDR3 has 16 residues. The junction had 15 bases not matched to a gene; V was cut back by 4 bases and J by 10 bases. Germline V gene sequence: CDR1 SGHNT, CDR2 YYREEE (reference sequence). The CDR3 DNA reads as TGTGCCAGCAGCCCGGAGGCGGGAGGGCGGTTTGGCGAGCAGTTCTTC. Its translation: CASSPEAGGRFGEQFF.

The chain combines TRBV27 with TRBJ2-3; 14 bases are a match to TRBD2. V gave up 5 bases and J gave up 6 bases; unmatched junction bases: 7. The CDR3 consists of 16 residues. Germline CDR1 reads MNHEY; CDR2 reads SMNVEV (reference sequence). The CDR3 sequence: CASSTGTSGSGDTQYF. CDR3 coding DNA: TGTGCCAGCAGTACCGGGACTAGCGGGAGTGGCGATACGCAGTATTTT.

This clone was observed a single time. The chain recombines TRBV6-5 with TRBJ2-7, with D maybe TRBD2 (5 bases). This CDR3 is built from 14 residues. Trimming cost V 6 bases and J 3 bases, with 15 bases left between them. CDR1 is MNHEY and CDR2 is SVGAGI in the germline V gene. CDR3 nucleotide sequence: TGTGCCAGCAGACGCGCTAGCCCCAGCTACGAGCAGTACTTC. Protein: CASRRASPSYEQYF.

The V gene is TRBV5-4, the J gene TRBJ2-3; the match to TRBD2 covers 16 bases. The CDR3 covers 20 residues. Germline V gene data show CDR1 as SGHNT and CDR2 as YYREEE (reference sequence). With V trimmed by 5 bases and J by 0 bases, 12 bases remained unmatched. CDR3 region: CASRFAGTSGRVSSTDTQYF. The DNA for the CDR3 is TGTGCCAGCAGGTTTGCCGGGACTAGCGGGAGGGTGTCGAGCACAGATACGCAGTATTTT.

This chain links TRBV5-5 with TRBJ2-7; 9 nucleotides line up with TRBD1. Unmatched junction bases numbered 6, after V lost 3 bases and J lost 5 bases. Germline V gene sequence: CDR1 SGHKS, CDR2 YYEKEE (reference sequence). The CDR3 has 14 amino acids. The CDR3 sequence: CASSWGQGAHEQYF. As DNA, the CDR3 is TGTGCCAGCAGCTGGGGACAGGGTGCCCACGAGCAGTACTTC. The variable domain in full, completed from reference TRBV5-5 and TRBJ2-7, reads DAGVTQSPTHLIKTRGQQVTLRCSPISGHKSVSWYQQVLGQGPQFIFQYYEKEERGRGNFPDRFSARQFPNYSSELNVNALLLGDSALYLCASSWGQGAHEQYFGPGTRLTVT.

This clone was detected only a few times. The chain couples TRBV2 to TRBJ2-2, with 10 bases identical to TRBD1. From germline, CDR1 is SNHLY and CDR2 FYNNEI. This CDR3 has 15 amino acids. V trimming: 5 bases; J trimming: 2 bases; junction bases outside the gene matches: 2. The CDR3 nucleotides read TGTGCCAGCAGTTGGGACAGGGGAAACACCGGGGAGCTGTTTTTT. It encodes CASSWDRGNTGELFF.